The sequence of this T cell receptor (beta chain) was determined in a study of blood T cells in healthy people across ages. Points from the study as a whole: CMV infection status of these donors was not known.

For this clonotype: Its antigen is as yet unknown.

The CDR3 spans 13 residues. Germline CDR1 reads LGHDT; CDR2 reads YNNKEL (reference sequence). V was cut by 1 base and J by 12 bases, with 16 bases left in between. A second PCR of about 6 to 11 cycles used a sample-barcoded 5' primer and a J-beta primer mix. Each CDR3 protein gets one entry after TCRdb re-called the 5' RACE reads with MiXCR. Of 910,000 or so distinct CDR3 sequences listed, roughly 50% are singletons. This clonotype was sampled from a woman in her fifties or sixties in good health. The chain recombines TRBV3-1 with TRBJ2-7; D not certain. The sequenced material came from blood. This chain's CDR3 is CASSQAPGETLYF. As DNA, the CDR3 is TGTGCCAGCAGCCAAGCCCCGGGTGAGACCCTGTACTTC.